This TCR beta chain was captured by sequencing in a study of shared clonotypes between healthy human individuals. Study results and caveats: An expected dependence of interdonor clonotype sharing on sequencing depth was noted.

Donors were healthy HIV-negative adults without recent acute infections or vaccinations. Donors were Caucasian adults residing in Nashville, Tennessee, USA. The authors divided CD4+ cells into CD45RA+ naive and CD45RA-negative memory subsets. Some clones are missing from TCRdb's copy, which holds only in-frame ones; the method was immunoSEQ multiplex PCR. Of 850,000 to 1,200,000 clones in the sample, around four fifths were seen once. For this clone: The antigen is undetermined. This sample also contains other DNA sequences that code for the same CDR3.

The receptor comes from a man younger than 35 in good health. Sequenced sample: memory CD4+ T cells sorted from blood. The subset is: CD45RA-negative fraction.

Written as DNA, the CDR3 is TGTGCCAGCACCTCGCGGGATACGCAGTATTTT. Amino acids: CASTSRDTQYF. The gene calls are TRBV28 and TRBJ2-3; D gene unclear. V shed 7 bases and J shed 6 bases, with 8 bases lying between them. From germline, CDR1 is MDHEN and CDR2 SYDVKM. The CDR3 sequence is 11 residues long.